This entry features one TCR beta chain sequence. The entry originates in a study of PD-L1 blockade in urothelial cancer. Across the study: Samples of blood were analyzed 3 weeks (second dose) and 6 weeks after treatment start. Median blood clonality was 0.080, with some 89,000 unique TCRs.

TCRdb keeps only in-frame clones here, not all; method: immunoSEQ multiplex PCR. The sample has 30,000 to 40,000 clones; 84% are singletons. V lost 4 bases to trimming and J lost 0 bases; unmatched junction nucleotides: 3. Germline V lookup: CDR1 LGHNA, CDR2 YNFKEQ. There are 16 residues in the CDR3. This chain connects TRBV4-2 to TRBJ2-2; 9 nucleotides agree with TRBD2. This TCR was sampled from a man aged 55 to 70 with urothelial cancer. The starting material was PBMCs, obtained around atezolizumab (anti-PD-L1) treatment. The CDR3 loop reads CASSPIAGANTGELFF. In nucleotides, the CDR3 is TGTGCCAGCAGCCCAATAGCGGGGGCGAACACCGGGGAGCTGTTTTTT.